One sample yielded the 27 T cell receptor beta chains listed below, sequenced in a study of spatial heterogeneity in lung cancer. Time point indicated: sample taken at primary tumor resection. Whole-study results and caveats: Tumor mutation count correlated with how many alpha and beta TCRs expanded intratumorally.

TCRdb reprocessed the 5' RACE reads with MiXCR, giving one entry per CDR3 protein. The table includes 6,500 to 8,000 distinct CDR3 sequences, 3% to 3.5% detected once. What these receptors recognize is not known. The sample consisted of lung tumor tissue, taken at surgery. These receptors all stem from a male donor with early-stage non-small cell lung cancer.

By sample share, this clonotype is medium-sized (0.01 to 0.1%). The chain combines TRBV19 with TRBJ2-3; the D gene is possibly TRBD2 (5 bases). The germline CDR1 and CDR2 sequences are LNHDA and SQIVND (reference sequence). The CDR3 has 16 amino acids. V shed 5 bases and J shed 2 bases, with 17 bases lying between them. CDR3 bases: TGTGCCAGTAGTCGGGGTTATCCCCTATTCACAGATACGCAGTATTTT. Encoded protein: CASSRGYPLFTDTQYF. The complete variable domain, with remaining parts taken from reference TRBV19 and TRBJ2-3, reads DGGITQSPKYLFRKEGQNVTLSCEQNLNHDAMYWYRQDPGQGLRLIYYSQIVNDFQKGDIAEGYSVSREKKESFPLTVTSAQKNPTAFYLCASSRGYPLFTDTQYFGPGTRLTVL.

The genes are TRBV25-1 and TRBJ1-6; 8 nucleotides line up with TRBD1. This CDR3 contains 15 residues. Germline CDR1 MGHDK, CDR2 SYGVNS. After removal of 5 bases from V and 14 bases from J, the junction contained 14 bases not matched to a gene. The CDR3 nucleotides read TGTGCCAGCAGTTCCGGACAGGGTTGGGGATTCACCCTCCACTTT. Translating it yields CASSSGQGWGFTLHF.

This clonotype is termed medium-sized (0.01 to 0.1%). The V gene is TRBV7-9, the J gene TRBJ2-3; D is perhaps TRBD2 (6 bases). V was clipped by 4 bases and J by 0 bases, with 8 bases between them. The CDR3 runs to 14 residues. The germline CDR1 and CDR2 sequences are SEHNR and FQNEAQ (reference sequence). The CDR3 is CASSWRDSTDTQYF. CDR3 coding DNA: TGTGCCAGCAGCTGGCGGGATAGCACAGATACGCAGTATTTT.

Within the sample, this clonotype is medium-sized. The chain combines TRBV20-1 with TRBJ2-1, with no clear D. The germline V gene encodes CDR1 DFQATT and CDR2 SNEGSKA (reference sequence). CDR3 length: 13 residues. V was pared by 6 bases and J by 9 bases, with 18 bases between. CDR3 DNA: TGCAGTGCCCCCCGGATCGAGTTTGGTGAGCAGTTCTTC. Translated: CSAPRIEFGEQFF.

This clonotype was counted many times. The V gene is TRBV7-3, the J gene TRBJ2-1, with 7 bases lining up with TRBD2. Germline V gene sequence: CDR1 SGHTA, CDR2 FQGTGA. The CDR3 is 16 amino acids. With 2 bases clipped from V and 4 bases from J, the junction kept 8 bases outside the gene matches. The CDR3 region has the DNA TGTGCCAGCAGCTTAGGAAGCAGCGGGGTGTACAATGAGCAGTTCTTC. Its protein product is CASSLGSSGVYNEQFF.

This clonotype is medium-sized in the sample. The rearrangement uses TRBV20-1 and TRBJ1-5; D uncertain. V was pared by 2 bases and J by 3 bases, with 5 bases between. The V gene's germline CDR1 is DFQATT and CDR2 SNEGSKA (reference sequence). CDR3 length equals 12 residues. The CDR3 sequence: CSARQANQPQHF. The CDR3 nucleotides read TGCAGTGCTAGACAGGCCAATCAGCCCCAGCATTTT.

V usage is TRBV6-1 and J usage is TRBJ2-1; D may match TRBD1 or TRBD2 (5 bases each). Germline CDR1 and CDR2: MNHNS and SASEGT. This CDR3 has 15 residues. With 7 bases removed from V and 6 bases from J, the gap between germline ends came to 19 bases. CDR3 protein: CASKSPGRPRNEQFF. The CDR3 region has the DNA TGTGCCAGCAAATCCCCGGGACGACCACGCAATGAGCAGTTCTTC.

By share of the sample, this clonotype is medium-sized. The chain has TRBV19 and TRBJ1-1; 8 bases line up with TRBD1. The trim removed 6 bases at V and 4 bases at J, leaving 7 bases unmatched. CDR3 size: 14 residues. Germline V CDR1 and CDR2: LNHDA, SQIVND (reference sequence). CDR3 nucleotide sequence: TGTGCCAGTAGGGACAGGGAAAGGATCACTGAAGCTTTCTTT. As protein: CASRDRERITEAFF.

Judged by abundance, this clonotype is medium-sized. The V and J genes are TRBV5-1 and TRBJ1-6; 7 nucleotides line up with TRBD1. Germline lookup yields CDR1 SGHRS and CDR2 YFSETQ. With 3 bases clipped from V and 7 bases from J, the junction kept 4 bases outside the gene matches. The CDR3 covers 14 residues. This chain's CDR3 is CASSWDRGNSPLHF. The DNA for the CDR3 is TGCGCCAGCAGCTGGGACAGAGGGAATTCACCCCTCCACTTT.

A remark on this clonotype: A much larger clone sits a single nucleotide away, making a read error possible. The CDR3, as DNA: TGTGTCAGCAGTTATGGAGCGGGAGGGATCAATGAGCAGTTCTTC. Translating it yields CVSSYGAGGINEQFF. This chain joins TRBV6-2 or TRBV6-3 and TRBJ2-1; the match to TRBD2 covers 10 bases. Per the germline V gene, CDR1 is MNHEY and CDR2 is SVGEGT. This CDR3 has 15 residues.

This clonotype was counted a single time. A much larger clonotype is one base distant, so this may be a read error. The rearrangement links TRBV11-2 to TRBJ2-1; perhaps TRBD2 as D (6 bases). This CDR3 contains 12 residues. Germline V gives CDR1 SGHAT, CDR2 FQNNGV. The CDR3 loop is CVSSPAREEQFF. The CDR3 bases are TGTGTCAGCAGCCCCGCCCGGGAGGAGCAGTTCTTC.

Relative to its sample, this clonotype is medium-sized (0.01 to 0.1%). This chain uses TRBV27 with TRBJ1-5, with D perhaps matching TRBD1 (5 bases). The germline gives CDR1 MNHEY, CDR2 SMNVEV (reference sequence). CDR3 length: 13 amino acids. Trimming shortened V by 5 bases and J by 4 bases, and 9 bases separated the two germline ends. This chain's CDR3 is CASSRQMNQPQHF. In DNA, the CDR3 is TGTGCCAGCAGTCGACAGATGAATCAGCCCCAGCATTTT.

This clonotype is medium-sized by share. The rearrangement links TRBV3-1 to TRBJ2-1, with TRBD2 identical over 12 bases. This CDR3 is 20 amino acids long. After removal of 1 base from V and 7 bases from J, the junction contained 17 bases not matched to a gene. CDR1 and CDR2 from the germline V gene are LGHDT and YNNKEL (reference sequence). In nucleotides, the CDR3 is TGTGCCAGCAGCCAAGCTCTAGCGGGAGGGGTAACAATGAGCCCAAATGAGCAGTTCTTC. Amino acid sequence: CASSQALAGGVTMSPNEQFF.

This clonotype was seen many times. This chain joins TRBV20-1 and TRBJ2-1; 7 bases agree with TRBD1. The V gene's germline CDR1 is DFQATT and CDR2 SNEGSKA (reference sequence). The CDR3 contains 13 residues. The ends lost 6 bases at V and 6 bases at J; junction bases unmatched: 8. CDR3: CSARRDSPNEQFF. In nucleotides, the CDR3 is TGCAGTGCCCGCCGGGACAGTCCCAATGAGCAGTTCTTC.

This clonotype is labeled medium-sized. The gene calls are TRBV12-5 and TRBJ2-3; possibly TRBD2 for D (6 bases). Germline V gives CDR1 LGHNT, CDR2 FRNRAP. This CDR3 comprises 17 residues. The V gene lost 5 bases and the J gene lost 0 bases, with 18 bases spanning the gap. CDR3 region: CASGPRIADTSTDTQYF. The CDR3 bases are TGTGCTAGTGGTCCCCGCATAGCGGATACTAGCACAGATACGCAGTATTTT. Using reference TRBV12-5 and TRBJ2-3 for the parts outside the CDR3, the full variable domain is DARVTQTPRHKVTEMGQEVTMRCQPILGHNTVFWYRQTMMQGLELLAYFRNRAPLDDSGMPKDRFSAEMPDATLATLKIQPSEPRDSAVYFCASGPRIADTSTDTQYFGPGTRLTVL.

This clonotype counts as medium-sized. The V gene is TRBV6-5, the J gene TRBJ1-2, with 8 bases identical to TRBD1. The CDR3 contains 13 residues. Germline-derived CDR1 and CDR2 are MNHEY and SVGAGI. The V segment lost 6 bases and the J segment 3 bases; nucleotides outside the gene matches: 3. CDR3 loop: CASSLQGDYGYTF. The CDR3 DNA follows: TGTGCCAGCAGCCTACAGGGGGACTATGGCTACACCTTC.

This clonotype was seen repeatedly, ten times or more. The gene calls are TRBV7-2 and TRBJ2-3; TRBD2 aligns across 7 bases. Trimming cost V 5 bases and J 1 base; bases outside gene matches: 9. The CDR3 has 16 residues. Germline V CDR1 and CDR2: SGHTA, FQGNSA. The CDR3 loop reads CASSGGGVGCTDTQYF. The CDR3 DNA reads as TGTGCCAGCAGCGGTGGGGGGGTCGGTTGCACAGATACGCAGTATTTT.

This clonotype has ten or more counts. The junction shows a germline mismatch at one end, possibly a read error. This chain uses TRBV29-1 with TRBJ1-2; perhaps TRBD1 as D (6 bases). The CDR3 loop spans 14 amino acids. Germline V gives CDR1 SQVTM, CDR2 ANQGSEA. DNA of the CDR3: TGCAGCGTTGAAGACCTCCAGGGGAACTATGGCGACACCTTC. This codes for CSVEDLQGNYGDTF.

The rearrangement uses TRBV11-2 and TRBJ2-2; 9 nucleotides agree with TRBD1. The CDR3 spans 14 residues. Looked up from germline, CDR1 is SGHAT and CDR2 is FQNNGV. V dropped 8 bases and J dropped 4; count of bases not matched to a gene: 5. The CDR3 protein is CASGTGSCTGELFF. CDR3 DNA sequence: TGTGCCAGCGGGACAGGGAGTTGCACCGGGGAGCTGTTTTTT.

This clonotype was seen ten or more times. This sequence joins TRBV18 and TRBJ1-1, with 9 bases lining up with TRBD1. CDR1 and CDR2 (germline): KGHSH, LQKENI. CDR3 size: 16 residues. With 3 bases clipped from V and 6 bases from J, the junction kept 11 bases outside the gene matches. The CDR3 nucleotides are TGTGCCAGCTCACCTTCCGTTGGACAGGGGAGCGCTGAAGCTTTCTTT. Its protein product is CASSPSVGQGSAEAFF.

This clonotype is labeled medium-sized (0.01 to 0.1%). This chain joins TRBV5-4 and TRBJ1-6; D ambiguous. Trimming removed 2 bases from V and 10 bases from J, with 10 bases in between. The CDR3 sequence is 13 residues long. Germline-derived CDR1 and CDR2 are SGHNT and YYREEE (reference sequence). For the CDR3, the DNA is TGTGCCAGCAGCTTTGGGGTTGAATCACCCCTCCACTTT. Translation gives CASSFGVESPLHF.

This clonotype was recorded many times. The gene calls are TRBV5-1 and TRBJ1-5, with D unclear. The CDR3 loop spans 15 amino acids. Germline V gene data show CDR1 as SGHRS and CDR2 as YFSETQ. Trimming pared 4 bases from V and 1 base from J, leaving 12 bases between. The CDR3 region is CASSNGPESNQPQHF. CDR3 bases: TGCGCCAGCAGCAATGGACCGGAGAGCAATCAGCCCCAGCATTTT.

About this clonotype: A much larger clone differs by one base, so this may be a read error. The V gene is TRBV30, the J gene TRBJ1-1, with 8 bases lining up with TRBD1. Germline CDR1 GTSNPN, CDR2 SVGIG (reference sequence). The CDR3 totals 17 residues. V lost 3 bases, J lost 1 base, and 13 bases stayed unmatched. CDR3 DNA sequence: TGTGCCTGGAGAAAACAGGGGGGGGGATCAAGGAACACTGAAGCTTTCTTT. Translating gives CAWRKQGGGSRNTEAFF.

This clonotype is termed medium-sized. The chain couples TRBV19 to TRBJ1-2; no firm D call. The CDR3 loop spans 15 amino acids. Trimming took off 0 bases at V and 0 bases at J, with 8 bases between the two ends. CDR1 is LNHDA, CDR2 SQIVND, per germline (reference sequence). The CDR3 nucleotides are TGTGCCAGTAGTATAGATCCCTCAACTAACTATGGCTACACCTTC. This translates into CASSIDPSTNYGYTF.

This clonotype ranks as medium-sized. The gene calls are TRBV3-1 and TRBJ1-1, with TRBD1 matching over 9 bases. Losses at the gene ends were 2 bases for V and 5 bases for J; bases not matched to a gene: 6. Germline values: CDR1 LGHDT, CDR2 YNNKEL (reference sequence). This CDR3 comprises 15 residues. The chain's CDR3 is CASSQMTGGRTEAFF. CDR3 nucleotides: TGTGCCAGCAGCCAAATGACAGGGGGGCGGACTGAAGCTTTCTTT.

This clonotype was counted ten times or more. CDR3 loop: CASRMTGEEGYTF. The DNA of the CDR3 is TGTGCCAGCAGAATGACAGGGGAGGAAGGCTACACCTTC. The chain is built from TRBV6-1 and TRBJ1-2; 8 bases agree with TRBD1. Germline assignment: CDR1 MNHNS and CDR2 SASEGT. This CDR3 is built from 13 residues. V shed 6 bases, J shed 8 bases, and the junction held 8 bases outside the gene matches.

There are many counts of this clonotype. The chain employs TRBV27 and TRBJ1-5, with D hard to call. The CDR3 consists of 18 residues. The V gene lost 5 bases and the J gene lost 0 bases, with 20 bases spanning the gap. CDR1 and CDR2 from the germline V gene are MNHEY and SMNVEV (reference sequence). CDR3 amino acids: CASSARVGTPDSNQPQHF. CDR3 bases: TGTGCCAGCAGTGCTAGGGTGGGCACTCCTGATAGCAATCAGCCCCAGCATTTT.